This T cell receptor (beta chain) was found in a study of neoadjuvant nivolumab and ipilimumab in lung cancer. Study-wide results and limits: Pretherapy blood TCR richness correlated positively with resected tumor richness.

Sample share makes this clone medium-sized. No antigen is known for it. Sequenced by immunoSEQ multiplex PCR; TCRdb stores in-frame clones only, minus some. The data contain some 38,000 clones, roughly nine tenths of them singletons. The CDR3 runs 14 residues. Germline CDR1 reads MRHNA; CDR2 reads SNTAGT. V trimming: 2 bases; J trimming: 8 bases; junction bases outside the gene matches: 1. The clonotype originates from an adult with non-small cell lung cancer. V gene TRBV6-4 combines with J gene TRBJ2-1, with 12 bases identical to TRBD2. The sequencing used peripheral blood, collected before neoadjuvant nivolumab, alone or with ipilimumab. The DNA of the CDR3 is TGTGCCAGCAGTGACCTAGCGGGAGGGGATGAGCAGTTCTTC. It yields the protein CASSDLAGGDEQFF.